These 2 T cell receptor beta chains originate from one sample sequenced in a study of blood T cell repertoires in COVID-19. The method was immunoSEQ multiplex PCR; TCRdb's version includes in-frame clones alone and lacks a portion of them. This table holds approximately 80,000 clones, about 90% found once. Sequenced sample: peripheral blood. These receptor sequences come from a woman aged 45-60 years in a cohort sampled during active COVID-19.

The chain joins TRBV18 to TRBJ2-1; 9 nucleotides agree with TRBD1. V was pared by 3 bases and J by 3 bases, with 3 bases of the junction left unmatched. Germline V gives CDR1 KGHSH, CDR2 LQKENI. This CDR3 has 15 residues. CDR3 nucleotide sequence: TGTGCCAGCTCACCTGGACAGGGGTTCTACAATGAGCAGTTCTTC. It codes for CASSPGQGFYNEQFF.

This chain connects TRBV9 to TRBJ1-2; 8 nucleotides align to TRBD1. From germline, CDR1 is SGDLS and CDR2 YYNGEE. The V and J ends lost 3 bases and 4 bases, in that order; junction bases with no gene match: 2. The CDR3 has 13 residues. CDR3 sequence: CASSGQGPYGYTF. CDR3 nucleotide sequence: TGTGCCAGCAGCGGACAGGGGCCCTATGGCTACACCTTC.